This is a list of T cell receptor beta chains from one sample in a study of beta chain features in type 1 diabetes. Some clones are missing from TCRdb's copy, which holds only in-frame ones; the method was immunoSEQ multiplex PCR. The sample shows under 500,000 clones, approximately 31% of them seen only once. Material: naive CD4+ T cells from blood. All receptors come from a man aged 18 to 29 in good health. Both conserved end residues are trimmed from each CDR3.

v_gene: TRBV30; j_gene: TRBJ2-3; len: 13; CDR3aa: AWRPGTPFTDTQY
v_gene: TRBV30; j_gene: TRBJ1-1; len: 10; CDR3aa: AWRTGNTEAF
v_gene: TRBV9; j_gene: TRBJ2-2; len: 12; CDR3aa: ASSFGTLTGELF
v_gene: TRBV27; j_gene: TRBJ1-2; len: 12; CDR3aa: ASAPDRGVYGYT
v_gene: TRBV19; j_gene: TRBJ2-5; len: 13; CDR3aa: ASSIGGPPEETQY
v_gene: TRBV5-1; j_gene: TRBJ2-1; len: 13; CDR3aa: ASSRDRSSYNEQF
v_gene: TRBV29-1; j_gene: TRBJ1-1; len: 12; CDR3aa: SVGVRTEPTEAF
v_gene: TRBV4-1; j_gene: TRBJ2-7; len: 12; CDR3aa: ASSQDGSIYEQY
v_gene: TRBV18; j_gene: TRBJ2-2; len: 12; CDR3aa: ASSPTGSTGELF
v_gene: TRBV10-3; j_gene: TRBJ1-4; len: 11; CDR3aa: AISGLSGEKLF
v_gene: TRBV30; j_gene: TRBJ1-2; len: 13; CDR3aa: AWSAFGTPLQGYT
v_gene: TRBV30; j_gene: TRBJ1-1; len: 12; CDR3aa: AWSRRQGVTEAF
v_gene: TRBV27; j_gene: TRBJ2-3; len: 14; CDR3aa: ASSLFGLLSTDTQY
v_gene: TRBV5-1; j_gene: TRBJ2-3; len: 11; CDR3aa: ASSSKSRDTQY
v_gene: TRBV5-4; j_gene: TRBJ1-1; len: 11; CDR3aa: ASSQDRHTEAF
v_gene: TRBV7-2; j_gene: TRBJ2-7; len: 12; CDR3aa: ASRLAPGAYEQY
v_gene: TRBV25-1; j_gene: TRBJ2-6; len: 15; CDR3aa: ASSDRDLFSGANVLT
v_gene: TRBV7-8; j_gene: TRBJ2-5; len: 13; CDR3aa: ASSLVAGGPVAQY
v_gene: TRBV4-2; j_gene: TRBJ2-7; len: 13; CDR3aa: ASSQTSWSSYEQY
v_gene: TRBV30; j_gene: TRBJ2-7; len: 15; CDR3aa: AWEHAVSGTGIYEQY
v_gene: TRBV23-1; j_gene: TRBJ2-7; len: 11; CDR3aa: ASGRDRGYEQY
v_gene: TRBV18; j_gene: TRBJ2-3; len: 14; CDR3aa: ASSPPGAGETDTQY
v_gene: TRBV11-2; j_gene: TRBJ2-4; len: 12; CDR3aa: ASSLAQGYAIQY
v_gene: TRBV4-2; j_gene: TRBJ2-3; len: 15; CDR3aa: ASSPSTLGGGTDTQY
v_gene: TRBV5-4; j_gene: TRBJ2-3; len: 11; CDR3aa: ASSLGPSDTQY
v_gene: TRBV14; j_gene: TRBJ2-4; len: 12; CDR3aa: ASSRRDSINIQY
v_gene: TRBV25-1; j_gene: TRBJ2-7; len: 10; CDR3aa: ASSGGAYEQY
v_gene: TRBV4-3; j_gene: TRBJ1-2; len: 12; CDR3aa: ASSQGGLSYGYT
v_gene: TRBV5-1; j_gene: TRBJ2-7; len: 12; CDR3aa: ASSPQSLSYEQY
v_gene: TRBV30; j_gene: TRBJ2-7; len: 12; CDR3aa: ACSSTGDSYEQY
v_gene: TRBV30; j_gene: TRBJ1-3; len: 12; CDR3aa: AWSVRSSGNTIY
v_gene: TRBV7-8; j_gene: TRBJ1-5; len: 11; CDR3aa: ASSLRGAQPQH
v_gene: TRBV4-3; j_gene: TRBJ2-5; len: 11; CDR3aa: ASSQDRNAPQY
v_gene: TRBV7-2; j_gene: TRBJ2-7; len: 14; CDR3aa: ASSQSRQTSTYEQY
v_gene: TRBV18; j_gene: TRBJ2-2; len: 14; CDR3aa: ASSQIAGVNTGELF
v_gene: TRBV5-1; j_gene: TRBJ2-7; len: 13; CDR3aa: ASSSLGTSGYEQY
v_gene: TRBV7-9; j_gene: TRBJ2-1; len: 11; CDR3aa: ASSNRPYNEQF
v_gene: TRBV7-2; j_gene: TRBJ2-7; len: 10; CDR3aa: ASSFRLAGIF
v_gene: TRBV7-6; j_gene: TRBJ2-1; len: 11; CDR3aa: ASSLDRYNEQF
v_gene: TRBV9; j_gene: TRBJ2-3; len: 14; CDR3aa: ASSDRQGGGTDTQY
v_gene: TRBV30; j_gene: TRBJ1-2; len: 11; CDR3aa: AWSQQGYYGYT
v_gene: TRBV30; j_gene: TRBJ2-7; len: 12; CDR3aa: AWSVERGSYEQY
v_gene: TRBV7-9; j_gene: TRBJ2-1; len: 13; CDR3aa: ASSLAGESYNEQF
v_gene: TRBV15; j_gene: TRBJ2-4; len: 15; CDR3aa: ATSLRGSGGAKNIQY
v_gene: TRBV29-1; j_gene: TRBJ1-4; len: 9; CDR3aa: SVVRDEKLF
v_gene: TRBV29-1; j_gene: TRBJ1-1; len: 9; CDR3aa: SVSLATEAF
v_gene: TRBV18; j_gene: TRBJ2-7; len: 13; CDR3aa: ASSPVVQGIHEQY
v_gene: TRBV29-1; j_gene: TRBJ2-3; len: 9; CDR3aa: SVGLGGTQY
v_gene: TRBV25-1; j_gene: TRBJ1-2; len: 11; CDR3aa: ASSRDRSYGYT
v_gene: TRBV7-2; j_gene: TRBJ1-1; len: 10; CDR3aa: ASSFYRQKAF
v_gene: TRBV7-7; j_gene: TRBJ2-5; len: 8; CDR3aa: ASSLGSQY
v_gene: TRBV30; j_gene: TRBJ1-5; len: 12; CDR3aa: AWSSWDRDQPQH
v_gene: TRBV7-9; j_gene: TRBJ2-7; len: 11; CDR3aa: ASSLEVRALQY
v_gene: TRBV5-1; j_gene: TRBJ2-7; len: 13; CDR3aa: ASSPSGLASYEQY